Below, 12 T cell receptor beta chains from the same sample are listed, as sequenced in a study of T cells in localized non-small cell lung cancer. Only in-frame clones appear in the TCRdb table, and some are missing; sequencing was by immunoSEQ multiplex PCR. Altogether more than 35,000 clones are present, just over 90% being singletons, with the ten largest covering around 7%. The material was peripheral blood, obtained before any cancer treatment. These TCRs come from a female donor of 60 years or more with stage I lung adenocarcinoma.

CDR3 protein: CASSKRQGRFNTEAFF. The CDR3, as DNA: TGTGCCAGCAGCAAGAGACAGGGTAGGTTTAACACTGAAGCTTTCTTT. This chain joins TRBV5-8 and TRBJ1-1; 7 bases line up with TRBD1. The CDR3 is made up of 16 amino acids. Germline loops: CDR1 SGHTS, CDR2 YDEGEE. V dropped 4 bases and J dropped 2; count of bases not matched to a gene: 11.

The chain is built from TRBV6-1 and TRBJ1-3, with 8 bases identical to TRBD1. This CDR3 contains 16 residues. The germline gives CDR1 MNHNS, CDR2 SASEGT. V gave up 0 bases and J gave up 8 bases; unmatched junction bases: 9. The CDR3 DNA sequence: TGTGCCAGCAGTGAAGCGCTGACAGGGGTAGGGGACACCATATATTTT. This encodes CASSEALTGVGDTIYF.

This chain uses TRBV7-2 with TRBJ1-1; D is uncertain. This CDR3 is 14 amino acids long. CDR1 and CDR2 from the germline V gene are SGHTA and FQGNSA. V was clipped by 3 bases and J by 4 bases, with 12 bases between them. The CDR3 is CASSFSPGGTEAFF. The CDR3 nucleotides read TGTGCCAGCAGCTTTTCCCCCGGTGGCACTGAAGCTTTCTTT. The whole variable domain, filled in from reference TRBV7-2 and TRBJ1-1, reads GAGVSQSPSNKVTEKGKDVELRCDPISGHTALYWYRQSLGQGLEFLIYFQGNSAPDKSGLPSDRFSAERTGGSVSTLTIQRTQQEDSAVYLCASSFSPGGTEAFFGQGTRLTVV.

The rearrangement joins TRBV7-9 to TRBJ1-4; D is unresolved. Germline CDR1 is SEHNR and CDR2 is FQNEAQ (reference sequence). The CDR3 is 15 residues long. V lost 6 bases and J lost 0, with 11 bases in between. The DNA for the CDR3 is TGTGCCAGCAGTACCTACGGGACAACTAATGAAAAACTGTTTTTT. It translates to CASSTYGTTNEKLFF.

The chain joins TRBV7-2 to TRBJ2-2; D uncertain. The CDR3 spans 14 residues. V was pared by 2 bases and J by 1 base, with 5 bases between. Germline V gene data show CDR1 as SGHTA and CDR2 as FQGNSA. CDR3 in DNA: TGTGCCAGCAGCTTACTAGGGAACACCGGGGAGCTGTTTTTT. Residues: CASSLLGNTGELFF.

The J gene is TRBJ2-5, the V gene TRBV7-2; 13 nucleotides align to TRBD2. J lost 1 base, V lost 4 bases, and 3 bases had no gene match. This CDR3 has 16 amino acids. Germline loops: CDR1 SGHTA, CDR2 FQGNSA. The CDR3 coding sequence is TGTGCCAGCAGCTCGACTAGCGGGGGGTTCCAAGAGACCCAGTACTTC. Its protein product is CASSSTSGGFQETQYF.

The chain combines TRBV5-1 with TRBJ2-7, with unresolved D. Deletions cut 0 bases from V and 4 bases from J, with 11 bases between. The CDR3 is 14 residues long. Germline assignment: CDR1 SGHRS and CDR2 YFSETQ. The CDR3 DNA follows: TGCGCCAGCAGCTTGGTACAGAACCGTTACGAGCAGTACTTC. Encoded protein: CASSLVQNRYEQYF.

The V gene is TRBV6-1, the J gene TRBJ1-1, with D possibly being TRBD1 (5 bases). Trimming cost V 3 bases and J 6 bases, with 20 bases left between them. CDR1 is MNHNS and CDR2 is SASEGT in the germline V gene. The CDR3 contains 16 residues. The chain's CDR3 is CASSESGLYLGPEAFF. In DNA, the CDR3 is TGTGCCAGCAGTGAGTCGGGCTTATACCTGGGACCTGAAGCTTTCTTT.

The V gene is TRBV6-1, the J gene TRBJ2-3; D is perhaps TRBD2 (6 bases). Germline loops: CDR1 MNHNS, CDR2 SASEGT. The CDR3 totals 16 residues. Trimming cost V 3 bases and J 2 bases, with 15 bases left between them. The CDR3, as DNA: TGTGCCAGCAGTGAGGATACGGGGGAGCTCACAGATACGCAGTATTTT. Its protein is CASSEDTGELTDTQYF.

This chain connects TRBV19 to TRBJ1-2; D is ambiguous. V was pared by 8 bases and J by 2 bases, with 18 bases between. This CDR3 has 15 residues. Germline-derived CDR1 and CDR2 are LNHDA and SQIVND (reference sequence). The CDR3 sequence: CASGGRLRGNYGYTF. Here the CDR3 DNA reads TGTGCCAGTGGCGGGAGACTTAGAGGGAACTATGGCTACACCTTC.

The chain combines TRBV6-6 with TRBJ1-1, with TRBD1 matching 7 bases. The CDR3 has 14 amino acids. V lost 6 bases and J lost 3; bases outside the gene matches: 7. Germline V lookup: CDR1 MNHNY, CDR2 SVGAGI (reference sequence). CDR3 loop: CASSYTGVDTEAFF. CDR3 coding DNA: TGTGCCAGCAGCTACACAGGGGTGGACACTGAAGCTTTCTTT.

This rearrangement joins TRBV9 to TRBJ1-6; no clear D gene. Germline assignment: CDR1 SGDLS and CDR2 YYNGEE. The CDR3 runs 13 residues. V shed 0 bases and J shed 8 bases, with 6 bases lying between them. CDR3 nucleotide sequence: TGTGCCAGCAGCGTAGGAGAGGATTCACCCCTCCACTTT. As protein: CASSVGEDSPLHF.